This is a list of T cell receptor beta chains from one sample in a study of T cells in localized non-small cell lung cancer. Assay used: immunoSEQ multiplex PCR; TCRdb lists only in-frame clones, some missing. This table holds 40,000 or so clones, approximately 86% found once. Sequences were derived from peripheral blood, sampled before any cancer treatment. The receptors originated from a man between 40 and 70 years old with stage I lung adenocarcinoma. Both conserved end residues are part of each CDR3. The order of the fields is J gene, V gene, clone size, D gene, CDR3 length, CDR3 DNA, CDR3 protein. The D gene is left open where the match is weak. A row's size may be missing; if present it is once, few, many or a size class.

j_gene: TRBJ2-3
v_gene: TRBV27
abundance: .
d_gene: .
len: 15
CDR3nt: TGTGCCAGCAGTTTAAGGCGGGACGGCACAGATACGCAGTATTTT
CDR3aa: CASSLRRDGTDTQYF

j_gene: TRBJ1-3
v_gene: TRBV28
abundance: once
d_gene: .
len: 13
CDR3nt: TGTGCCAGCGAAGGGTGGTCTGGAAACACCATATATTTT
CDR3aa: CASEGWSGNTIYF

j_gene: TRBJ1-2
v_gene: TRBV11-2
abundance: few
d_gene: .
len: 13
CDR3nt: TGTGCCAGCAGCTTAGAGTGGGGAGCGGTCCACACCTTC
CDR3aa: CASSLEWGAVHTF

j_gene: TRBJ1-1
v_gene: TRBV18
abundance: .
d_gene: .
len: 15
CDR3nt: TGTGCCAGCTCAGTCAATACAGGGAGCTCGGCTGAAGCTTTCTTT
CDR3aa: CASSVNTGSSAEAFF

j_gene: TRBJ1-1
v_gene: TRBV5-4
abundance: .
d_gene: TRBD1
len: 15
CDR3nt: TGTGCCAGCAGCTTGGGCCTTACAGGGGGGACTGAAGCTTTCTTT
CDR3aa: CASSLGLTGGTEAFF

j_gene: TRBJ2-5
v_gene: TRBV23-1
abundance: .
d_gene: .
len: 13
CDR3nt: TGCGCCAGCAGTCAATCGGAAAGAGAGACCCAGTACTTC
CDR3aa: CASSQSERETQYF

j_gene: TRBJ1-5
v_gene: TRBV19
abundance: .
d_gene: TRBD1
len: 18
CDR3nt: TGTGCCAGTAGTATCGGGGCCCTGGACAGGGGAGTCGGTCAGCCCCAGCATTTT
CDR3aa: CASSIGALDRGVGQPQHF

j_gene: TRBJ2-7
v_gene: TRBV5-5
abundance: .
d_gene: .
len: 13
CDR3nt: TGTGCCAGCAGGAGGGTCTCCTCCTACGAGCAGTACTTC
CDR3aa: CASRRVSSYEQYF

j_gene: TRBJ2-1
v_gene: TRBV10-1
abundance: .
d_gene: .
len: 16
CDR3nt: TGCGCCAGATCGAGCCGGAGGTGGGGCCAGAGGAATGAGCAGTTCTTC
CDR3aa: CARSSRRWGQRNEQFF

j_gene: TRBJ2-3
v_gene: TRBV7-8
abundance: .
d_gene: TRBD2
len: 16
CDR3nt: TGTGCCAGCAGCCCCAGGGTAGCGGGGATCACAGATACGCAGTATTTT
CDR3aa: CASSPRVAGITDTQYF

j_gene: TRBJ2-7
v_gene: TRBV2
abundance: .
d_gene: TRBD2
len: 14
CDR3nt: TGTGCCAGCTGGATCGCTAGCGGGGGTTACGAGCAGTACTTC
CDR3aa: CASWIASGGYEQYF

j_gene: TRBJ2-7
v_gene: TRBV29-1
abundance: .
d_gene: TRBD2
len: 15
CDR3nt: TGCAGCGTCCAAAAGCTACTAGCGACCTCCTACGAGCAGTACTTC
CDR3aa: CSVQKLLATSYEQYF

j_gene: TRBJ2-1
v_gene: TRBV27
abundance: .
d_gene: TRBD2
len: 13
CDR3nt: TGTGCCGGAAAACTAGCGCTGGGCAATGAGCAGTTCTTC
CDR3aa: CAGKLALGNEQFF

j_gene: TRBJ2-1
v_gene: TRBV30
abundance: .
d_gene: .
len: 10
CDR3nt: TGTGCCTGGAGCCTCAATGAGCAGTTCTTC
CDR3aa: CAWSLNEQFF

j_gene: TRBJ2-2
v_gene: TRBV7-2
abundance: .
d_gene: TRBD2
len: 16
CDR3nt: TGTGCCAGCAGTAAACTAGCGGGAGGGTTCACCGGGGAGCTGTTTTTT
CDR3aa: CASSKLAGGFTGELFF

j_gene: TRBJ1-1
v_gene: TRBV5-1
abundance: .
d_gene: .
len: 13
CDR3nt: TGCGCCAGCAGCTTGGTCCGGAACACTGAAGCTTTCTTT
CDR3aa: CASSLVRNTEAFF

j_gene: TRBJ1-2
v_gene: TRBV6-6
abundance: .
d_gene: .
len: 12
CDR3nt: TGTGCCAGCAGTTATCTGGGGGATGGCTACACCTTC
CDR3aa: CASSYLGDGYTF

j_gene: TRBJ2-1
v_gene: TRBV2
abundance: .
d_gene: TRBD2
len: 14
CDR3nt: TGTGCCAGCCTTCTAGGCGGGAGTTCCAATGAGCAGTTCTTC
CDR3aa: CASLLGGSSNEQFF

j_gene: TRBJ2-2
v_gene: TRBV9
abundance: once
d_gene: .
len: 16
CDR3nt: TGTGCCAGCAGCGCAGAGGTCACCATCGGGGGCGGGGAGCTGTTTTTT
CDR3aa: CASSAEVTIGGGELFF

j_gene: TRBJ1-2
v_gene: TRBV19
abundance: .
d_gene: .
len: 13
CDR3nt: TGTGCCAGTAGCAGGACGGAAGACTATGGCTACACCTTC
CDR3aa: CASSRTEDYGYTF

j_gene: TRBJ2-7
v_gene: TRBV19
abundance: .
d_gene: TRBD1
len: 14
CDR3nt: TGTGCCAGTAGTAGGGCCGGGACAGAAAACGAGCAGTACTTC
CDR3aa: CASSRAGTENEQYF

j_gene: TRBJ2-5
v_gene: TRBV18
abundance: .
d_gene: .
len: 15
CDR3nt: TGTGCCAGCTCACCACCGTCGGGAGTTAGAGAGACCCAGTACTTC
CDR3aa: CASSPPSGVRETQYF

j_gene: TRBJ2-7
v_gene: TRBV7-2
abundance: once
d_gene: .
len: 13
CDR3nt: TGTGCCAGCCGGGAAAGCGGACTATACGAGCAGTACTTC
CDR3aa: CASRESGLYEQYF

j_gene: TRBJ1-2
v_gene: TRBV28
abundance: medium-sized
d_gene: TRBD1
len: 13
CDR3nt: TGTGCCAGCAGTTCAGGACAGGGCTATGGCTACACCTTC
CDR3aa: CASSSGQGYGYTF

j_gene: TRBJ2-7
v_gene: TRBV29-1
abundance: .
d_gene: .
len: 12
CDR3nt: TGCAGCGTTGTGGAGGGGACCCACGAGCAGTACTTC
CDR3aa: CSVVEGTHEQYF

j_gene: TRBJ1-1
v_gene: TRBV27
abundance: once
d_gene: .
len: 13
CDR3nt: TGTGCCAGCAGTTTATCGGTGAACACTGAAGCTTTCTTT
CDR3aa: CASSLSVNTEAFF

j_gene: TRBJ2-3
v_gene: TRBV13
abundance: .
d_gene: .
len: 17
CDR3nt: TGTGCCAGCAGCCCCAGGACCCGGGGCTGGGGCACAGATACGCAGTATTTT
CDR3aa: CASSPRTRGWGTDTQYF

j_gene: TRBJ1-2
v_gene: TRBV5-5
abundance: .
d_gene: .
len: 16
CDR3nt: TGTGCCAGCAGCTTGGGCGGGCAGTCAACCACCTATGGCTACACCTTC
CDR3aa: CASSLGGQSTTYGYTF

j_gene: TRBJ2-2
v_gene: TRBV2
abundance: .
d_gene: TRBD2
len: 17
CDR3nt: TGTGCCAGCAGTCCCGGGACTAGCGGTGGAGGGGCCGGGGAGCTGTTTTTT
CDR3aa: CASSPGTSGGGAGELFF

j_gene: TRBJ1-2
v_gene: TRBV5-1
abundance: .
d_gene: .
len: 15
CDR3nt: TGCGCCAGCAGCTTGGGGACCAAGGGGGACTATGGCTACACCTTC
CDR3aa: CASSLGTKGDYGYTF

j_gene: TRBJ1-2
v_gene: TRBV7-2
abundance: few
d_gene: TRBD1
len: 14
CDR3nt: TGTGCCAGCAGCCCGATTTTACAGGGGGGTGGCTACACCTTC
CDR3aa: CASSPILQGGGYTF

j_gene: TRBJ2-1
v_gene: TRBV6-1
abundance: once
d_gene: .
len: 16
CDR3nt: TGTGCCAGCAGTGAAGTGGGACGGGTCTCCTACAATGAGCAGTTCTTC
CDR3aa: CASSEVGRVSYNEQFF

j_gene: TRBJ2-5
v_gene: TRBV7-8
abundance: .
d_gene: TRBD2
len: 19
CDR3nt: TGTGCCAGCAGCTTAGTGGGTCGACTAGCGGGAGGAAACCAAGAGACCCAGTACTTC
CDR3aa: CASSLVGRLAGGNQETQYF

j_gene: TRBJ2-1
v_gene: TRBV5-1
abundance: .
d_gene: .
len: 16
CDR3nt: TGCGCCAGCAGCTTGGCCTGGCCGCGCTCCTACAATGAGCAGTTCTTC
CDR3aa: CASSLAWPRSYNEQFF

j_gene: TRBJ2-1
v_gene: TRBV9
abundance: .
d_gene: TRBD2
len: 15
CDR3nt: TGTGCCAGCAGCGTAGAGGGCGGGAGGGCCGTTGAGCAGTTCTTC
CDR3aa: CASSVEGGRAVEQFF

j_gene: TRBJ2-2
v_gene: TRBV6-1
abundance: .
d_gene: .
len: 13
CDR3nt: TGTGCCAGCAGTGAAACGAATTCCGGGGAGCTGTTTTTT
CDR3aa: CASSETNSGELFF

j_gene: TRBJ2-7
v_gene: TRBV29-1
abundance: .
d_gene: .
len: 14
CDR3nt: TGCAGCGCTAAAAGCAGGGAGACCTCCTACGAGCAGTACTTC
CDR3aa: CSAKSRETSYEQYF

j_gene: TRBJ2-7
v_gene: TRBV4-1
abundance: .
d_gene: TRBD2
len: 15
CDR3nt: TGCGCCAGCAGCCAAGACCGGCTTGAACGACTAGCGTTGTACTTC
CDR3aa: CASSQDRLERLALYF

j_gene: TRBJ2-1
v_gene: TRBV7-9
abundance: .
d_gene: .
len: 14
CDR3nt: TGTGCCAGCAGCTCCAGACAGGCCTACAATGAGCAGTTCTTC
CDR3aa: CASSSRQAYNEQFF

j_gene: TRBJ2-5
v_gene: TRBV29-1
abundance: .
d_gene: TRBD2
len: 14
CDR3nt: TGCAGCTCCAGCGGGAGAGGGGGTCAAGAGACCCAGTACTTC
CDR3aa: CSSSGRGGQETQYF

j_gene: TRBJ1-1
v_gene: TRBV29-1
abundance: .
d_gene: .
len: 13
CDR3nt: TGCAGCGTTGGCGCCAAGGAGGGGACTGAAGCTTTCTTT
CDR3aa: CSVGAKEGTEAFF

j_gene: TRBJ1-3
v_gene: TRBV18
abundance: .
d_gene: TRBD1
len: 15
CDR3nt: TGTGCCAGCTCCCCGACAGGGAGCTCTGGAAACACCATATATTTT
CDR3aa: CASSPTGSSGNTIYF

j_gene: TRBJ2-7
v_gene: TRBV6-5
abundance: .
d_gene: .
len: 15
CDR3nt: TGTGCCAGCTCGCTGCTTGACGGACAATCCTACGAGCAGTACTTC
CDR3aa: CASSLLDGQSYEQYF

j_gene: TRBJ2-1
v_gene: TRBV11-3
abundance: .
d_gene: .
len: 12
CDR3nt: TGTGCCAGCAGCGCCAGGGGCAATGAGCAGTTCTTC
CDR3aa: CASSARGNEQFF

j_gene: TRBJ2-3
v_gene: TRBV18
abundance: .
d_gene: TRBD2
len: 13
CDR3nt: TGTGCCAGCTCACCGTCCCGGGAGGGCTCGCAGTATTTT
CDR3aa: CASSPSREGSQYF

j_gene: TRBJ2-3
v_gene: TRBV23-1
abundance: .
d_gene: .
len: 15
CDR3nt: TGCGCCAGCACCTTGGGGTCAGTTGGGACAGATACGCAGTATTTT
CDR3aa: CASTLGSVGTDTQYF

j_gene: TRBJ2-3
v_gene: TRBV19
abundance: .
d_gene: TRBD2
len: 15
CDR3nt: TGTGCCAGTAGTGTCATAGCGGGAGGCACAGATACGCAGTATTTT
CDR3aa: CASSVIAGGTDTQYF

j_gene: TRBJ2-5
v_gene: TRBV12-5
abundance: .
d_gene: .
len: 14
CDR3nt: TGTGCTAGTGGTTTTGCAGGGGCGGAGGAGACCCAGTACTTC
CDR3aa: CASGFAGAEETQYF

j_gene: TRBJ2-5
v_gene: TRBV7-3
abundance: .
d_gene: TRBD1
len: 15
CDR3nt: TGTGCCAGCAGCAAATACTCCGGGACAGAAGAGACCCAGTACTTC
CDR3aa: CASSKYSGTEETQYF

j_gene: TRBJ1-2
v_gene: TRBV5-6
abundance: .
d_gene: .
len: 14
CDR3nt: TGTGCCAGCAGCTTTGGGCGGAACTACTATGGCTACACCTTC
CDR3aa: CASSFGRNYYGYTF

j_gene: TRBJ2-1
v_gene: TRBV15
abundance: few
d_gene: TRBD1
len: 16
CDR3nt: TGTGCCACCAGCAGTTCCGGGACAGGGGGCTGGAATGAGCAGTTCTTC
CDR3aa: CATSSSGTGGWNEQFF

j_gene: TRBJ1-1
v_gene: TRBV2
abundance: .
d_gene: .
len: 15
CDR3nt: TGTGCCAGCAGGCGGGGGGTCACAGGGAACACTGAAGCTTTCTTT
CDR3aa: CASRRGVTGNTEAFF

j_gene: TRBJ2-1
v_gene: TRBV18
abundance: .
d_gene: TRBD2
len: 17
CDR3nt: TGTGCCAGCTCACTTACCGGGACTAGCGGGTCTTACAATGAGCAGTTCTTC
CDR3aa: CASSLTGTSGSYNEQFF

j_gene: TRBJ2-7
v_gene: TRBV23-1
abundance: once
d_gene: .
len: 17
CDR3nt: TGCGCCAGCAGTCATCCCCGAAACGGGTTAAGCTCCTACGAGCAGTACTTC
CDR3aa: CASSHPRNGLSSYEQYF